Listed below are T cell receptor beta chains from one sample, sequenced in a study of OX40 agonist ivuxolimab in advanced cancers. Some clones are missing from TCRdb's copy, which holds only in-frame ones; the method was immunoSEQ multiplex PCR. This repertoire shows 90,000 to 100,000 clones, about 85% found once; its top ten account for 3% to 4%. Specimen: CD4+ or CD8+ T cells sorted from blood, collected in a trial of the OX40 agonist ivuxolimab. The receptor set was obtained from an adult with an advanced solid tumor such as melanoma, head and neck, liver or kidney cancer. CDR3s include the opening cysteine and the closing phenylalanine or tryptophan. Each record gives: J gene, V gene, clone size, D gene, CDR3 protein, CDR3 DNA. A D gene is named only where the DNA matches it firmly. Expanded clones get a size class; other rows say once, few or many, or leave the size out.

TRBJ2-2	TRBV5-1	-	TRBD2	CASSGDISGTYGELFF	TGCGCCAGCAGCGGGGACATTAGCGGGACTTACGGGGAGCTGTTTTTT
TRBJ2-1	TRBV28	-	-	CASGRSWAMGQFF	TGTGCCAGCGGGCGCAGCTGGGCCATGGGGCAGTTCTTC
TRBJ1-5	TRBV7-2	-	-	CASSSNNQPQHF	TGTGCCAGCAGCTCCAACAATCAGCCCCAGCATTTT
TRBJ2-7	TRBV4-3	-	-	CASSPGTYSYEQYF	TGCGCCAGCAGCCCGGGGACGTACTCCTACGAGCAGTACTTC
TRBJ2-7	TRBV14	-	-	CASSQGHGSSYEQYF	TGTGCCAGCAGCCAGGGACACGGGAGCTCCTACGAGCAGTACTTC
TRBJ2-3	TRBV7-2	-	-	CASSMDSSTDTQYF	TGTGCCAGCAGCATGGACAGTAGCACAGATACGCAGTATTTT
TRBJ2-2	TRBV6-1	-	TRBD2	CATTSGRTGELFF	TGTGCCACGACTAGCGGGAGAACCGGGGAGCTGTTTTTT
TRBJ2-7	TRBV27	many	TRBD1	CASSSHTGQESYEQYF	TGTGCCAGCAGTTCACATACGGGACAGGAGAGCTACGAGCAGTACTTC
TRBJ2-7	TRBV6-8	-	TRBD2	CASKTGTSVSYEQYF	TGTGCCAGCAAAACCGGGACTAGCGTCTCCTACGAGCAGTACTTC
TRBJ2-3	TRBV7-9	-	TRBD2	CASSKGLAFTDTQYF	TGTGCCAGCAGCAAGGGACTAGCGTTCACAGATACGCAGTATTTT
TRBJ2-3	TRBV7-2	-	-	CASSREVDTQYF	TGTGCCAGCAGCCGAGAGGTAGATACGCAGTATTTT
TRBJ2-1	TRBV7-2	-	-	CASSSVVGEQFF	TGTGCCAGCAGCTCGGTGGTGGGAGAGCAGTTCTTC
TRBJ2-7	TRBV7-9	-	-	CASTSEGLSYEQYF	TGTGCCAGCACCTCTGAGGGGCTCTCCTACGAGCAGTACTTC
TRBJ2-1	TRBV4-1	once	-	CASSQGWNEQFF	TGCGCCAGCAGCCAGGGCTGGAATGAGCAGTTCTTC
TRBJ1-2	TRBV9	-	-	CASSVERGGYTF	TGTGCCAGCAGCGTAGAGCGGGGAGGCTACACCTTC
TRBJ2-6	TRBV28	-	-	CASSLAAHSGANVLTF	TGTGCCAGCAGTTTAGCTGCTCACTCTGGGGCCAACGTCCTGACTTTC
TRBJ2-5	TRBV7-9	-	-	CASSFTAESETQYF	TGTGCCAGCAGCTTCACGGCAGAGAGCGAGACCCAGTACTTC
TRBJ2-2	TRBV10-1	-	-	CASSESAGPGELFF	TGCGCCAGCAGTGAGTCGGCCGGGCCCGGGGAGCTGTTTTTT
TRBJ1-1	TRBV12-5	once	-	CASGFWRGRRNTEAFF	TGTGCTAGTGGTTTCTGGCGGGGGCGGAGGAACACTGAAGCTTTCTTT
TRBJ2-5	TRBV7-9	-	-	CASSWDFSETQYF	TGTGCCAGCAGTTGGGACTTTTCCGAGACCCAGTACTTC
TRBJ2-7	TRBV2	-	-	CASSLVTTYEQYF	TGTGCCAGCAGTTTAGTGACGACCTACGAGCAGTACTTC
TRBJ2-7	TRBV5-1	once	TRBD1	CASSLDRERNEQYF	TGCGCCAGCAGCCTGGACAGGGAAAGGAACGAGCAGTACTTC
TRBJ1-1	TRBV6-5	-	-	CASSKDRKNTEAFF	TGTGCCAGCAGCAAAGACAGGAAGAACACTGAAGCTTTCTTT
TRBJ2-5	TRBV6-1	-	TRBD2	CASSEASGSQETQYF	TGTGCCAGCAGTGAAGCTAGCGGGAGCCAAGAGACCCAGTACTTC
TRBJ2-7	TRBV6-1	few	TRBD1	CASSNRDRDYEQYF	TGTGCCAGCAGTAACCGGGACAGGGACTACGAGCAGTACTTC
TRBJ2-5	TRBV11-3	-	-	CASSPLWRAEETQYF	TGTGCCAGCAGCCCTCTCTGGCGGGCAGAGGAGACCCAGTACTTC
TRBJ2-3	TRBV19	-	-	CASSTLDSFDTQYF	TGTGCCAGTAGTACCCTAGACAGCTTCGATACGCAGTATTTT
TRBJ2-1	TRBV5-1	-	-	CASSLGEVGSEQFF	TGCGCCAGCAGCTTGGGCGAGGTAGGGAGTGAGCAGTTCTTC
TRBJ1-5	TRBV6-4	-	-	CASSPGPHEGQPQHF	TGTGCCAGCAGTCCCGGGCCCCACGAGGGTCAGCCCCAGCATTTT
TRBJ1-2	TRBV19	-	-	CASRGAGLSYGYTF	TGTGCCAGCCGCGGGGCAGGATTGAGCTATGGCTACACCTTC
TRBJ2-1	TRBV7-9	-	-	CASRLRSGTGNNEQFF	TGTGCCAGCAGACTAAGGAGCGGGACAGGTAACAATGAGCAGTTCTTC
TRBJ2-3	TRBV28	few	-	CASSGSEGFRGSSPDTQYF	TGTGCCAGCAGTGGGTCCGAGGGATTTCGCGGGTCCAGCCCAGATACGCAGTATTTT
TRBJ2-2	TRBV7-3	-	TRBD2	CASSSGLAGGLTGELFF	TGTGCCAGCAGCTCGGGACTAGCGGGAGGGCTGACCGGGGAGCTGTTTTTT
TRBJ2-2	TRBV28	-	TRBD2	CASEGGGTSGRGVGELFF	TGTGCCAGCGAAGGTGGCGGGACTAGCGGGAGAGGGGTCGGGGAGCTGTTTTTT
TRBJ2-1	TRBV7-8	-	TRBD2	CASSSLPGLAGDEQFF	TGTGCCAGCAGCTCTCTCCCGGGACTAGCGGGGGATGAGCAGTTCTTC
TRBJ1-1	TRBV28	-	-	CASSLLYTEAFF	TGTGCCAGCAGTTTGTTATACACTGAAGCTTTCTTT
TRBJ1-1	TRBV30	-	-	CAWSAQFEAFF	TGTGCCTGGAGTGCACAGTTTGAAGCTTTCTTT
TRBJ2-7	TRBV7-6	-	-	CASSLEVQGYEQYF	TGTGCCAGCAGCTTAGAGGTCCAGGGCTACGAGCAGTACTTC
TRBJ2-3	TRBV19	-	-	CASSSVASTDTQYF	TGTGCCAGTAGTAGTGTCGCAAGCACAGATACGCAGTATTTT
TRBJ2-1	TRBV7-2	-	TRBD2	CASSQPPGLAVYNEQFF	TGTGCCAGCAGTCAACCCCCGGGACTAGCGGTTTACAATGAGCAGTTCTTC
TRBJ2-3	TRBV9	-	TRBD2	CASSVGAGGRIGTDTQYF	TGTGCCAGCAGCGTAGGAGCGGGAGGGAGGATAGGCACAGATACGCAGTATTTT
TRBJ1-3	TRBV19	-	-	CGAFSGNTIYF	TGTGGTGCGTTTTCTGGAAACACCATATATTTT
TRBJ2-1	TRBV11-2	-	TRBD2	CASSHPGRGVSYNEQFF	TGTGCCAGCAGCCACCCTGGGAGGGGCGTCTCCTACAATGAGCAGTTCTTC
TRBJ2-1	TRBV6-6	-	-	CASSYSPDNEQFF	TGTGCCAGCAGTTATTCCCCCGACAATGAGCAGTTCTTC
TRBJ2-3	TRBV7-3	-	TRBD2	CASSSQRESRDTQYF	TGTGCCAGCAGCTCTCAGCGGGAGAGCCGGGATACGCAGTATTTT
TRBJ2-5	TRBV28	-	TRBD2	CASGSLLAGGEETQYF	TGTGCCAGCGGATCTCTGCTAGCGGGAGGTGAAGAGACCCAGTACTTC
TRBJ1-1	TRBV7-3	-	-	CASSLEAQDTEAFF	TGTGCCAGCAGCTTAGAGGCACAGGACACCGAAGCTTTCTTT
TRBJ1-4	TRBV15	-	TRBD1	CATSRGQGGNEKLFF	TGTGCCACCAGCAGAGGACAGGGGGGTAATGAAAAACTGTTTTTT